These T cell receptor beta chains were read from a single sample in a study of shared clonotypes between healthy human individuals. Clones were sequenced by immunoSEQ multiplex PCR, and TCRdb holds only the in-frame ones, with some missing. The sample holds approximately 2.1 million clones, just over 90% seen once. Source material: naive CD4+ T cells from PBMCs. These receptors all stem from a man aged 18-30 years in good health. Some clones in this sample may be carry-over from other donors' samples. Both conserved end residues are part of each CDR3.

J gene,V gene,CDR3 protein
TRBJ2-3,TRBV6-1,CASSKADTQYF
TRBJ2-3,TRBV18,CASSIVGIITDTQYF
TRBJ2-5,TRBV4-3,CASSPTRAPGETQYF
TRBJ2-1,TRBV30,CAWSVRDRVLFF
TRBJ2-5,TRBV9,CASSPGGAPDTQYF
TRBJ1-5,TRBV6-1,CASSVRTGPQPQHF
TRBJ2-2,TRBV9,CASSVATGELFF
TRBJ2-5,TRBV7-9,CASSWEETQYF
TRBJ2-3,TRBV4-1,CASSLPPGDTQYF
TRBJ2-7,TRBV7-2,CASSLVLITTYEQYF
TRBJ2-1,TRBV11-3,CASSPGTISEQFF
TRBJ2-6,TRBV5-5,CASSRISGANVLTF
TRBJ1-3,TRBV10-3,CAISAVSSGNTIYF
TRBJ2-2,TRBV5-1,CASTTGGTAGELFF
TRBJ1-1,TRBV5-5,CASSLDRGQGWITEAFF
TRBJ1-1,TRBV7-9,CASSSSKNTEAFF
TRBJ2-6,TRBV19,CASMLQGGSGANVLTF
TRBJ2-3,TRBV6-6,CASSLPTGGRDTQYF
TRBJ2-7,TRBV5-1,CASSEGGEQYF
TRBJ1-2,TRBV29-1,CSVVDRLGGYTF
TRBJ2-2,TRBV6-4,CASSDSNVRAGGELFF
TRBJ2-5,TRBV5-5,CASSLAVEGTQYF
TRBJ2-1,TRBV9,CASSGGTSSYNEQFF
TRBJ2-3,TRBV29-1,CSVESRGADTQYF
TRBJ2-3,TRBV7-3,CASSLSGGTDTQYF
TRBJ1-5,TRBV5-3,CARSLGDRVEMNQPQHF
TRBJ1-6,TRBV5-4,CASSLFGSRDSPLHF
TRBJ1-1,TRBV5-1,CASSLSVGNTEAFF
TRBJ2-2,TRBV6-5,CASSSGGTGELFF
TRBJ1-5,TRBV5-1,CASSLTPQEPQHF
TRBJ2-7,TRBV18,CASSSPDKASDEQYF
TRBJ1-1,TRBV9,CASSVDTGTEAFF
TRBJ2-1,TRBV7-9,CASSWRQTTRNEQFF
TRBJ2-7,TRBV28,CASSLSQGYEQYF
TRBJ2-6,TRBV18,CASSSIRDTSSGANVLTF
TRBJ1-2,TRBV6-1,CASIDPDYGYTF
TRBJ1-4,TRBV5-1,CASSLGWGETATNEKLFF
TRBJ2-2,TRBV4-1,CASSNRGITGELFF
TRBJ2-1,TRBV7-2,CASSFASGVYNEQFF
TRBJ2-2,TRBV7-2,CASSFLAGGTGELFF
TRBJ2-2,TRBV15,CATSYWTTNTGELFF
TRBJ1-1,TRBV28,CASSPSGAEMNTEAFF
TRBJ2-1,TRBV29-1,CSVSQGNEQFF
TRBJ1-4,TRBV5-1,CASSLAGRGDEKLFF
TRBJ2-7,TRBV7-2,CASSLGDRDLEEQYF
TRBJ1-1,TRBV27,CASSLSSWPLAVNTEAFF
TRBJ2-7,TRBV10-3,CAISKTSTYEQYF
TRBJ2-3,TRBV5-1,CASSSTGMDTQYF
TRBJ2-5,TRBV5-4,CASSLAPGGEETQYF
TRBJ2-1,TRBV6-6,CASSPTSGTVNEQFF
TRBJ1-1,TRBV10-3,CAILENTEAFF
TRBJ1-5,TRBV6-6,CASSPVGLTNQPQHF
TRBJ2-5,TRBV4-3,CASSPKRGNMETQYF
TRBJ1-6,TRBV7-9,CASSLRDRGSPLHF
TRBJ2-1,TRBV4-1,CASSQAGGNEQFF